These 5 T cell receptor beta chains came from one sample sequenced in a study of cytomegalovirus exposure and HLA in healthy donors. TCRdb keeps only in-frame clones here, not all; method: immunoSEQ multiplex PCR. Altogether approximately 160,000 clones are present, roughly nine tenths being singletons, with the ten largest covering 10%. Source material: PBMCs. The origin of the receptors is a woman aged 18-29 years in good health and CMV-seropositive.

The chain carries TRBV11-2 and TRBJ2-7; 8 positions match TRBD2. This CDR3 is built from 14 residues. Trimming took 5 bases from V and 3 from J; bases not matched to a gene: 6. Per germline, CDR1 SGHAT and CDR2 FQNNGV. The CDR3 sequence: CASSPSGRLYEQYF. Written as DNA, the CDR3 is TGTGCCAGCAGCCCGAGCGGGAGACTCTACGAGCAGTACTTC.

The chain employs TRBV20-1 and TRBJ2-1; D possibly corresponds to TRBD2 (5 bases). Germline CDR1 and CDR2: DFQATT and SNEGSKA (reference sequence). CDR3 length: 11 residues. CDR3 protein: CSTPRVNEQFF. For the CDR3, the DNA is TGCAGCACCCCGCGGGTCAATGAGCAGTTCTTC.

This clone was counted once. The chain combines TRBV6-5 with TRBJ2-7, with 7 bases matching TRBD1. CDR3 length equals 15 residues. From germline, CDR1 is MNHEY and CDR2 SVGAGI. Trimming cost V 6 bases and J 3 bases; bases outside gene matches: 11. DNA of the CDR3: TGTGCCAGCAGCCCGTTCACAGGGGCGGACTACGAGCAGTACTTC. Translated, it gives CASSPFTGADYEQYF.

This sequence joins TRBV18 and TRBJ2-2; no firm D call. Germline loops: CDR1 KGHSH, CDR2 LQKENI. The CDR3 spans 15 residues. The V end was cut by 4 bases, the J end by 2 bases, with 11 bases between. CDR3 DNA sequence: TGTGCCAGCTCACGCGCTACTATCAACACCGGGGAGCTGTTTTTT. Translated: CASSRATINTGELFF.

CDR3 coding DNA: TGTGCCAGCAGGTGGTTGGGGGCCCTGAGCTCTGGGGCCAACGTCCTGACTTTC. It encodes CASRWLGALSSGANVLTF. This chain links TRBV2 with TRBJ2-6, with D maybe TRBD1 (6 bases). Germline CDR1 reads SNHLY; CDR2 reads FYNNEI. This CDR3 has 18 residues. Trimming removed 6 bases from V and 0 bases from J, with 18 bases in between.